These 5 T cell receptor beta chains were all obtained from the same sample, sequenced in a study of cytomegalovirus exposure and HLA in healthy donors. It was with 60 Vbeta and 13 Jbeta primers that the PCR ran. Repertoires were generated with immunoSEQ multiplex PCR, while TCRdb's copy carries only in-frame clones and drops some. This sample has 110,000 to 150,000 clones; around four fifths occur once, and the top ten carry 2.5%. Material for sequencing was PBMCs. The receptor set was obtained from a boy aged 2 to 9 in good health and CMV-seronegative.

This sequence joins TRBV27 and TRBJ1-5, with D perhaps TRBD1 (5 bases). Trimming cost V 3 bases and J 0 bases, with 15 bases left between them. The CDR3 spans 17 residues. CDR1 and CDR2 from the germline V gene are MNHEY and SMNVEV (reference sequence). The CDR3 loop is CASSFWGRRPSNQPQHF. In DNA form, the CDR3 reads TGTGCCAGCAGTTTTTGGGGGAGGAGACCTAGCAATCAGCCCCAGCATTTT.

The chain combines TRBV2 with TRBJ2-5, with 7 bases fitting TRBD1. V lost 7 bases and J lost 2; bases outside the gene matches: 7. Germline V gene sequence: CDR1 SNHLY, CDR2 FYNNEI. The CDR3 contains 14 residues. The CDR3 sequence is CASNTDRDQETQYF. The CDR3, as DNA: TGTGCCAGCAATACCGACAGGGATCAAGAGACCCAGTACTTC.

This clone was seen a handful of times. CDR3 sequence reads: CASSLRVDRLNTEAFF. The CDR3 nucleotides read TGTGCCAGCAGCCTGCGAGTGGACAGGTTGAACACTGAAGCTTTCTTT. J is TRBJ1-1 and V is TRBV11-1; 7 bases match TRBD1. V dropped 5 bases and J dropped 0; count of bases not matched to a gene: 9. CDR3 length equals 16 residues. The V gene's germline CDR1 is SGHAT and CDR2 FQDESV (reference sequence).

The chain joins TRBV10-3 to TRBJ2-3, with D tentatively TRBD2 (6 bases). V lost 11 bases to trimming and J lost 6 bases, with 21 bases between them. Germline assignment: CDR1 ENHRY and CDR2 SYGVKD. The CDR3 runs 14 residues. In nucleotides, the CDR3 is TGTGCCGTGAACCGGGACTCGGTCTCCGATACGCAGTATTTT. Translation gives CAVNRDSVSDTQYF.

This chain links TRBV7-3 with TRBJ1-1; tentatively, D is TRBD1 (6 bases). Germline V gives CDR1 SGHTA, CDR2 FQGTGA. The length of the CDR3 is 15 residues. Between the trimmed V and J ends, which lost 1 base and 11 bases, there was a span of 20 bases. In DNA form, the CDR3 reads TGTGCCAGCAGCTTAAGAAGGGGGGGGTATCCCAAGGCTTTCTTT. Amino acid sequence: CASSLRRGGYPKAFF.